This T cell receptor beta chain was identified during a study of T-cell memory formation after mild COVID-19. The wider study: TCR clusters mostly belonged to single donors.

The table lists this clonotype with a few counts. Its antigen is not identified. Study-wide points: There was a balanced CD4/CD8 profile in clones contracting day 15 to 85, and later expanders leaned CD4+.

Germline V gives CDR1 SGHDT, CDR2 YYEEEE. With 7 bases clipped from V and 3 bases from J, the junction kept 9 bases outside the gene matches. CDR3 size: 14 residues. TCRdb called the 5' RACE reads again in MiXCR, with one record for every CDR3 protein. The sample has 300,000 to 400,000 distinct CDR3 sequences; around 27% are singletons. The sequence was obtained from an adult woman who had mild COVID-19 (a few samples of this study predate the infection). Cell type and time point are not known. The sequencing input was PBMCs or a T cell subset sorted from them (not recorded which). The chain recombines TRBV5-6 with TRBJ2-5, with TRBD2 identical over 7 bases. The DNA for the CDR3 is TGTGCCAGCCACCCGGGAGGAAACAAAGAGACCCAGTACTTC. This gives the protein CASHPGGNKETQYF.